This TCR beta chain was obtained from a study of T cell repertoires in cytomegalovirus infection. Study findings and constraints: CMV-specific TCR beta clonotypes restricted by HLA-C dominated the ex vivo response.

MiXCR, applied by TCRdb to the reads, yields one record per CDR3 protein. The repertoire includes about 300,000 distinct CDR3 sequences, about 9.2% of them detected once, and 2% to 3% sits in the top ten. Worth noting for this clonotype: Its specificity is unknown.

Trimming at V came to 5 bases and at J to 4 bases, leaving 10 bases not matched to a gene. Germline V CDR1 and CDR2: SEHNR, FQNEAQ (reference sequence). The CDR3 length is 15 residues. This receptor was identified in a human donor in good health (CMV status not recorded). Some clones in this sample may be carry-over from other donors' samples. V usage is TRBV7-9 and J usage is TRBJ1-2, with TRBD1 matching 7 bases. Specimen: PBMCs. The DNA for the CDR3 is TGTGCCAGCAGCCCTATAACAGGGGAAGGCTATGGCTACACCTTC. Protein product: CASSPITGEGYGYTF.